These 9 T cell receptor beta chains were all obtained from the same sample, sequenced in a study of blood T cell repertoires in COVID-19. The method was immunoSEQ multiplex PCR; TCRdb's version includes in-frame clones alone and lacks a portion of them. The table has hundreds of thousands of clones, over 70% seen once. Sequencing used peripheral blood. Source of these receptors: a woman aged 45-59 years with acute or convalescent COVID-19.

V is TRBV5-6 and J is TRBJ1-5, with D tentatively TRBD1 (5 bases). This CDR3 spans 15 amino acids. Trimming shortened V by 3 bases and J by 4 bases, and 14 bases separated the two germline ends. In germline, CDR1 is SGHDT, CDR2 YYEEEE. In nucleotides, the CDR3 is TGTGCCAGCAGCTGGGGGACCGGGGGGAATCAGCCCCAGCATTTT. This encodes CASSWGTGGNQPQHF.

CDR3 sequence reads: CASSIVLAGRGEQYF. The CDR3 nucleotides read TGTGCCAGTAGTATAGTTCTAGCGGGCCGGGGGGAGCAGTACTTC. J is TRBJ2-7 and V is TRBV19, with 8 bases matching TRBD2. The V and J ends lost 1 base and 7 bases, in that order; junction bases with no gene match: 9. Germline V gives CDR1 LNHDA, CDR2 SQIVND (reference sequence). The CDR3 runs to 15 residues. The entire variable domain, with the rest obtained from reference TRBV19 and TRBJ2-7, is as follows: DGGITQSPKYLFRKEGQNVTLSCEQNLNHDAMYWYRQDPGQGLRLIYYSQIVNDFQKGDIAEGYSVSREKKESFPLTVTSAQKNPTAFYLCASSIVLAGRGEQYFGPGTRLTVT.

This clone was found a few times. The chain is built from TRBV28 and TRBJ1-1, with no clear D. CDR1 and CDR2 (germline): MDHEN, SYDVKM. The CDR3 length is 13 residues. Trimming shortened V by 3 bases and J by 5 bases, and 10 bases separated the two germline ends. CDR3 coding DNA: TGTGCCAGCAGTTTTTCCCAGTCGACTGAAGCTTTCTTT. It codes for CASSFSQSTEAFF.

The chain employs TRBV19 and TRBJ2-1, with TRBD2 matching 12 bases. The V segment lost 5 bases and the J segment 8 bases; nucleotides outside the gene matches: 13. Germline CDR1 reads LNHDA; CDR2 reads SQIVND (reference sequence). The CDR3 spans 17 residues. Written as DNA, the CDR3 is TGTGCCAGTAGTGGTGGAGGGAGGACTAGCGGGGCCCATGAGCAGTTCTTC. Translation gives CASSGGGRTSGAHEQFF. Full variable domain (outside the CDR3, taken from reference TRBV19 and TRBJ2-1): DGGITQSPKYLFRKEGQNVTLSCEQNLNHDAMYWYRQDPGQGLRLIYYSQIVNDFQKGDIAEGYSVSREKKESFPLTVTSAQKNPTAFYLCASSGGGRTSGAHEQFFGPGTRLTVL.

This rearrangement joins TRBV7-2 to TRBJ2-1, with 7 bases matching TRBD1. Germline V lookup: CDR1 SGHTA, CDR2 FQGNSA. This CDR3 comprises 12 residues. Trimming cost V 8 bases and J 4 bases; bases outside gene matches: 2. The CDR3 sequence is CASGTAYNEQFF. Written as DNA, the CDR3 is TGTGCCAGCGGGACAGCGTACAATGAGCAGTTCTTC.

The chain is built from TRBV24-1 and TRBJ2-3; maybe TRBD2 (6 bases). Trimming removed 7 bases at V and 1 base at J, with 14 bases between. The CDR3 sequence is 15 residues long. Germline CDR1 reads KGHDR; CDR2 reads SFDVKD. CDR3 region: CATSARSGGTDTQYF. The DNA for the CDR3 is TGTGCCACCAGCGCCCGGTCGGGAGGCACAGATACGCAGTATTTT.

About this clone: One end of the junction varies from germline; a read error may be responsible. V usage is TRBV5-5 and J usage is TRBJ1-4; no clear D gene. This CDR3 is built from 14 residues. Germline V gives CDR1 SGHKS, CDR2 YYEKEE (reference sequence). The CDR3 spells CASTLSSTNEKLFF. CDR3 DNA sequence: TGTGCCAGCACCTTGTCTAGTACTAATGAAAAACTGTTTTTT.

V and J are TRBV5-8 and TRBJ1-4; TRBD1 agrees at 8 bases. This CDR3 has 14 residues. The ends lost 5 bases at V and 6 bases at J; junction bases unmatched: 6. Germline-derived CDR1 and CDR2 are SGHTS and YDEGEE. CDR3 nucleotides: TGTGCCAGCAGACTGGACAGGGAGGATGAAAAACTGTTTTTT. Its protein product is CASRLDREDEKLFF.

The chain recombines TRBV24-1 with TRBJ2-3; 9 nucleotides line up with TRBD2. The CDR3 consists of 15 residues. Germline V gene data show CDR1 as KGHDR and CDR2 as SFDVKD. Losses at the gene ends were 9 bases for V and 4 bases for J; bases not matched to a gene: 10. CDR3 region: CATDSGLATADTQYF. CDR3 DNA sequence: TGTGCCACCGACAGCGGACTAGCGACCGCAGATACGCAGTATTTT.